The 30 T cell receptor beta chains reported below all come from one sample, sequenced in a study of T cell changes during pregnancy in multiple sclerosis. Clones were read by immunoSEQ multiplex PCR, and TCRdb kept only the in-frame ones, dropping some. This sample has tens of thousands of clones, with around 95% found just once. Sequenced material: peripheral blood, taken in the third trimester of pregnancy. The origin of the receptors is a female donor in good health, enrolled as a control in a pregnancy study.

The V and J genes are TRBV19 and TRBJ1-5; no definite D call. The CDR3 is 13 amino acids. Germline V gene sequence: CDR1 LNHDA, CDR2 SQIVND (reference sequence). The V end was cut by 7 bases, the J end by 2 bases, with 9 bases between. CDR3 coding DNA: TGTGCCAGTAAACGCAGTGGCAATCAGCCCCAGCATTTT. It specifies CASKRSGNQPQHF.

The rearrangement uses TRBV28 and TRBJ1-5, with a possible D match to TRBD1 (6 bases). In germline, CDR1 is MDHEN, CDR2 SYDVKM. The CDR3 is made up of 17 amino acids. V dropped 6 bases and J dropped 4 bases, with 22 bases sitting between them. CDR3 in amino acids: CASRGNLRQALNQPQHF. CDR3 coding DNA: TGTGCCAGCAGGGGGAATCTTCGACAGGCCCTTAATCAGCCCCAGCATTTT.

This sequence joins TRBV28 and TRBJ2-3; 8 bases align to TRBD1. The CDR3 spans 18 residues. Per germline, CDR1 MDHEN and CDR2 SYDVKM. Germline trimming cut 3 bases from V and 2 bases from J; bases unmatched to any gene: 13. The CDR3 region is CASSFPMTGAGNTDTQYF. The CDR3 nucleotides are TGTGCCAGCAGTTTCCCCATGACAGGGGCTGGTAACACAGATACGCAGTATTTT.

The rearrangement uses TRBV4-1 and TRBJ2-5; 9 nucleotides line up with TRBD2. Germline V gives CDR1 MGHRA, CDR2 YSYEKL. The trim removed 7 bases at V and 5 bases at J, leaving 11 bases unmatched. CDR3 length equals 15 residues. CDR3 sequence reads: CASTPAGGRAETQYF. In DNA form, the CDR3 reads TGCGCCAGCACCCCCGCGGGCGGGAGGGCGGAGACCCAGTACTTC.

The chain couples TRBV19 to TRBJ1-1, with a possible D match to TRBD1 (5 bases). Trimming stripped 10 bases from V and 1 base from J, with 16 bases between. The germline gives CDR1 LNHDA, CDR2 SQIVND (reference sequence). The CDR3 covers 14 residues. CDR3 loop: CATSKTAPNTEAFF. The DNA of the CDR3 is TGTGCCACTTCAAAGACAGCGCCGAACACTGAAGCTTTCTTT.

The chain has TRBV5-1 and TRBJ2-1; 9 bases line up with TRBD2. This CDR3 is built from 16 residues. After removal of 0 bases from V and 6 bases from J, the junction contained 7 bases not matched to a gene. CDR1 and CDR2 (germline): SGHRS, YFSETQ. In DNA form, the CDR3 reads TGCGCCAGCAGCTTGGTAGTAGCGGGAGAAGGCAATGAGCAGTTCTTC. Its protein product is CASSLVVAGEGNEQFF.

This clone was found a few times. V and J are TRBV4-2 and TRBJ2-7; D unclear. Between the trimmed V and J ends, which lost 1 base and 0 bases, there was a span of 7 bases. The length of the CDR3 is 14 residues. From germline, CDR1 is LGHNA and CDR2 YNFKEQ. CDR3 in amino acids: CASSQGGSSYEQYF. The CDR3 DNA follows: TGTGCCAGCAGCCAAGGCGGAAGCTCCTACGAGCAGTACTTC.

This chain links TRBV9 with TRBJ2-2; TRBD2 might be the D (6 bases). V shed 3 bases and J shed 6 bases, with 9 bases lying between them. This CDR3 has 13 residues. CDR1 is SGDLS, CDR2 YYNGEE, per germline. CDR3: CASSARLAGELFF. The CDR3 DNA reads as TGTGCCAGCAGCGCAAGACTAGCCGGGGAGCTGTTTTTT.

The chain recombines TRBV7-6 with TRBJ2-7; TRBD1 is a possible D gene (6 bases). The germline V gene encodes CDR1 SGHVS and CDR2 FNYEAQ. V lost 1 base, J lost 2 bases, and 12 bases lay in between. CDR3 length equals 15 residues. Here the CDR3 DNA reads TGTGCCAGCAGCTTAGGGGCAGGGGACACCTACGAGCAGTACTTC. Protein: CASSLGAGDTYEQYF.

The chain recombines TRBV4-1 with TRBJ2-1; 7 positions agree with TRBD2. With 4 bases clipped from V and 4 bases from J, the junction kept 10 bases outside the gene matches. Germline values: CDR1 MGHRA, CDR2 YSYEKL. The CDR3 totals 16 residues. The DNA for the CDR3 is TGCGCCAGCAGCCCCGGTATGTCGGGAGGTTACAATGAGCAGTTCTTC. Amino acids: CASSPGMSGGYNEQFF.

This chain uses TRBV28 with TRBJ2-7, with 10 bases matching TRBD2. J lost 5 bases, V lost 7 bases, and 23 bases had no gene match. CDR1 MDHEN and CDR2 SYDVKM come from the germline V gene. This CDR3 has 19 residues. The CDR3 DNA is TGTGCCAGCATTTCCGATGTATGGGCTAGCGGGAGATCGAGCCACGAGCAGTACTTC. It translates to CASISDVWASGRSSHEQYF. Full variable domain (rest looked up from reference TRBV28 and TRBJ2-7): DVKVTQSSRYLVKRTGEKVFLECVQDMDHENMFWYRQDPGLGLRLIYFSYDVKMKEKGDIPEGYSVSREKKERFSLILESASTNQTSMYLCASISDVWASGRSSHEQYFGPGTRLTVT.

The chain carries TRBV2 and TRBJ2-7; 11 positions agree with TRBD1. V lost 4 bases to trimming and J lost 5 bases; unmatched junction nucleotides: 4. Germline CDR1 SNHLY, CDR2 FYNNEI. The CDR3 runs to 14 residues. The DNA of the CDR3 is TGTGCCAGCAGTGGGGGGGACAGGGGGGACGAGCAGTACTTC. This sequence encodes CASSGGDRGDEQYF.

The rearrangement joins TRBV9 to TRBJ2-5; D may be TRBD1 (5 bases). CDR1 is SGDLS and CDR2 is YYNGEE in the germline V gene. The V gene lost 3 bases and the J gene lost 5 bases, with 5 bases spanning the gap. This CDR3 spans 11 amino acids. CDR3 nucleotides: TGTGCCAGCAGCGAGGGGGAGACCCAGTACTTC. Translation: CASSEGETQYF.

The genes are TRBV28 and TRBJ1-5; D might be TRBD1 (6 bases). V lost 2 bases and J lost 7, with 12 bases in between. CDR1 is MDHEN, CDR2 SYDVKM, per germline. The CDR3 consists of 14 residues. DNA of the CDR3: TGTGCCAGCAGTTTACTGGGGGCTGGGCAGCCCCAGCATTTT. Translating gives CASSLLGAGQPQHF.

Worth noting for this clone: At one end the junction does not follow the germline gene, possibly because of a read error. The gene calls are TRBV28 and TRBJ2-7; 7 bases line up with TRBD1. The germline CDR1 and CDR2 sequences are MDHEN and SYDVKM. CDR3 length: 14 amino acids. The CDR3 reads CASILQGSSYEQYF. In DNA form, the CDR3 reads TGTGCCAGCATTTTACAGGGGAGCTCCTACGAGCAGTACTTC.

The gene calls are TRBV14 and TRBJ1-4, with D possibly matching TRBD1 (5 bases). CDR3 length: 14 residues. Germline CDR1 is SGHDN and CDR2 is FVKESK. Trimming removed 9 bases at V and 7 bases at J, with 18 bases between. The CDR3 bases are TGTGCCAGACTTCGGGGGAGGGGTGGTGAAAAACTGTTTTTT. Its protein is CARLRGRGGEKLFF.

The V call is TRBV5-4, the J call TRBJ1-2, with D hard to call. The CDR3 has 13 residues. From germline, CDR1 is SGHNT and CDR2 YYREEE (reference sequence). V lost 2 bases to trimming and J lost 1 base, with 6 bases between them. CDR3 amino acids: CASSFADNYGYTF. In DNA, the CDR3 is TGTGCCAGCAGCTTCGCGGATAACTATGGCTACACCTTC.

CDR3 sequence (DNA): TGTGCCAGCTCACCAAACGGACAGTTTAATGAAAAACTGTTTTTT. Translated, it gives CASSPNGQFNEKLFF. The gene calls are TRBV18 and TRBJ1-4, with D perhaps TRBD1 (6 bases). V was cut by 2 bases and J by 4 bases, with 11 bases left in between. This CDR3 contains 15 residues. Germline lookup yields CDR1 KGHSH and CDR2 LQKENI.

The V call is TRBV28, the J call TRBJ1-1, with D perhaps TRBD1 (6 bases). V dropped 7 bases and J dropped 8 bases, with 20 bases sitting between them. The CDR3 runs 14 residues. Germline CDR1 is MDHEN and CDR2 is SYDVKM. The CDR3 loop reads CASINSGTQREAFF. In DNA form, the CDR3 reads TGTGCCAGCATCAACTCCGGGACACAAAGAGAAGCTTTCTTT.

The CDR3 reads CASSPPSGEVNEQFF. The CDR3 region has the DNA TGTGCCAGCAGTCCCCCCTCGGGGGAGGTCAATGAGCAGTTCTTC. The chain couples TRBV28 to TRBJ2-1, with a weak D call TRBD2 (6 bases). This CDR3 contains 15 residues. Germline CDR1 and CDR2: MDHEN and SYDVKM. Trimming removed 5 bases from V and 6 bases from J, with 17 bases in between.

The rearrangement joins TRBV5-1 to TRBJ2-1, with TRBD1 matching over 7 bases. This CDR3 comprises 15 residues. J gave up 4 bases and V 5 bases, and 9 bases lay outside the gene matches. CDR1 is SGHRS, CDR2 YFSETQ, per germline. The CDR3 sequence is CASSSLPGQYNEQFF. The CDR3 DNA follows: TGCGCCAGCAGTTCCCTTCCGGGACAGTACAATGAGCAGTTCTTC.

The chain couples TRBV30 to TRBJ2-3, with D possibly TRBD2 on 6 matching bases. The V and J ends lost 2 bases and 0 bases respectively, with 12 bases between them. The CDR3 sequence is 15 residues long. Germline V CDR1 and CDR2: GTSNPN, SVGIG (reference sequence). CDR3 region: CAWSTAGTSTDTQYF. The CDR3 DNA is TGTGCCTGGAGTACCGCGGGGACTAGCACAGATACGCAGTATTTT.

This chain uses TRBV2 with TRBJ1-1, with D possibly TRBD1 on 5 matching bases. Germline lookup yields CDR1 SNHLY and CDR2 FYNNEI. This CDR3 comprises 13 residues. The V end was cut by 5 bases, the J end by 4 bases, with 11 bases between. The CDR3 DNA reads as TGTGCCAGCAGTCGCGGACAAGTCACTGAAGCTTTCTTT. Translated: CASSRGQVTEAFF.

The chain combines TRBV18 with TRBJ2-2; 12 bases fit TRBD1. V lost 3 bases, J lost 6 bases, and 5 bases stayed unmatched. This CDR3 region has 16 residues. Germline CDR1 KGHSH, CDR2 LQKENI. CDR3 sequence: CASSPPGQGAAGELFF. Written as DNA, the CDR3 is TGTGCCAGCTCACCGCCGGGACAGGGGGCTGCCGGGGAGCTGTTTTTT.

The gene calls are TRBV5-1 and TRBJ2-5; TRBD1 matches 9 bases. J lost 5 bases, V lost 0 bases, and 8 bases had no gene match. Germline lookup yields CDR1 SGHRS and CDR2 YFSETQ. The CDR3 is made up of 16 amino acids. CDR3 nucleotide sequence: TGCGCCAGCAGCTTGGGTCGGACAGGGGATGGCGAGACCCAGTACTTC. This gives the protein CASSLGRTGDGETQYF. Complete variable domain (other parts from reference TRBV5-1 and TRBJ2-5): KAGVTQTPRYLIKTRGQQVTLSCSPISGHRSVSWYQQTPGQGLQFLFEYFSETQRNKGNFPGRFSGRQFSNSRSEMNVSTLELGDSALYLCASSLGRTGDGETQYFGPGTRLLVL.

The chain is built from TRBV6-6 and TRBJ2-7; 7 bases fit TRBD1. Germline CDR1 reads MNHNY; CDR2 reads SVGAGI (reference sequence). This CDR3 contains 12 residues. V lost 6 bases, J lost 4 bases, and 3 bases stayed unmatched. The CDR3 protein is CASRQQGYEQYF. Here the CDR3 DNA reads TGTGCCAGCAGGCAACAGGGGTACGAGCAGTACTTC.

This rearrangement joins TRBV30 to TRBJ2-1, with 7 nucleotides matching TRBD1. V dropped 3 bases and J dropped 7; count of bases not matched to a gene: 3. CDR3 size: 12 residues. CDR1 and CDR2 from the germline V gene are GTSNPN and SVGIG (reference sequence). The CDR3 DNA follows: TGTGCCTGGAGCCTACAGGGGAATGAGCAGTTCTTC. This gives the protein CAWSLQGNEQFF.

The chain uses TRBV29-1 and TRBJ2-1, with D possibly matching TRBD2 (5 bases). Germline lookup yields CDR1 SQVTM and CDR2 ANQGSEA. Trimming pared 0 bases from V and 0 bases from J, leaving 12 bases between. CDR3 length equals 16 residues. The CDR3 bases are TGCAGCGTTGAAGAGGCTGGAGGAAGCTCCTACAATGAGCAGTTCTTC. Translation: CSVEEAGGSSYNEQFF.

CDR3 nucleotide sequence: TGTGCCAGCAGTTTACGGGGGTCTGAGGGAACCTACGAGCAGTACTTC. Translation gives CASSLRGSEGTYEQYF. V gene TRBV28 combines with J gene TRBJ2-7; TRBD2 is a possible D gene (6 bases). Germline lookup yields CDR1 MDHEN and CDR2 SYDVKM. The CDR3 loop spans 16 amino acids. V shed 2 bases and J shed 2 bases, with 16 bases lying between them. The whole variable domain, filled in from reference TRBV28 and TRBJ2-7, reads DVKVTQSSRYLVKRTGEKVFLECVQDMDHENMFWYRQDPGLGLRLIYFSYDVKMKEKGDIPEGYSVSREKKERFSLILESASTNQTSMYLCASSLRGSEGTYEQYFGPGTRLTVT.

This rearrangement joins TRBV18 to TRBJ1-2; the D gene is possibly TRBD1 (6 bases). The CDR3 contains 14 residues. The ends were cut back, 3 bases at V and 0 bases at J, with 8 bases in the middle. CDR1 is KGHSH and CDR2 is LQKENI in the germline V gene. The CDR3 sequence: CASSPQGPNYGYTF. The CDR3 bases are TGTGCCAGCTCACCGCAGGGGCCTAACTATGGCTACACCTTC.